This T cell receptor beta chain is from a study of CD8 T cells in ankylosing spondylitis. Study results and limitations: According to the report, clones linked to the disease were significantly enriched in matched synovial fluid samples taken from ankylosing spondylitis patients.

This clonotype was counted ten times or more. Its antigen is undetermined. Per germline, CDR1 MGHRA and CDR2 YSYEKL. V was shortened by 1 base and J by 0 bases, with 7 bases between the two germline ends. The CDR3 totals 15 residues. In TCRdb, the 5' RACE reads were re-called with MiXCR into one record per CDR3 protein. The profile shows some 250,000 distinct CDR3 sequences, under 30% of them singletons. Material: blood, either unsorted or a sorted T cell fraction (not recorded which). This sequence joins TRBV4-1 and TRBJ2-1; unclear D gene. This receptor was taken from a male donor with ankylosing spondylitis or in good health (not recorded which). The CDR3, as DNA: TGCGCCAGCAGCCAAGTCCCAAGCTCCTACAATGAGCAGTTCTTC. Its translation: CASSQVPSSYNEQFF.